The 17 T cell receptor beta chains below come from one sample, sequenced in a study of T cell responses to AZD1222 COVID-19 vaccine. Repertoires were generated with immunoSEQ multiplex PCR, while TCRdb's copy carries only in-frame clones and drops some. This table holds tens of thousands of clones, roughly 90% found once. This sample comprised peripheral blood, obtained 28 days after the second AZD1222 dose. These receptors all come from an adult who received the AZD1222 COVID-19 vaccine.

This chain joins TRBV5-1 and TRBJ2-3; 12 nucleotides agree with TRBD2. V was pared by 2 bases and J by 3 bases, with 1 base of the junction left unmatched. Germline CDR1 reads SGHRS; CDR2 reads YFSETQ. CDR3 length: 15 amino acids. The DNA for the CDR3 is TGCGCCAGCAGCTTACTAGCGGGAGGAACAGATACGCAGTATTTT. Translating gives CASSLLAGGTDTQYF.

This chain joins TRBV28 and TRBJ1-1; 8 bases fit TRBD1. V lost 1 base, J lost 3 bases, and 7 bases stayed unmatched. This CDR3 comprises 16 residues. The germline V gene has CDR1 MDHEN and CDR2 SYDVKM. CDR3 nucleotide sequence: TGTGCCAGCAGTTTATACAGGGGGGGTATCGACACTGAAGCTTTCTTT. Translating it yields CASSLYRGGIDTEAFF.

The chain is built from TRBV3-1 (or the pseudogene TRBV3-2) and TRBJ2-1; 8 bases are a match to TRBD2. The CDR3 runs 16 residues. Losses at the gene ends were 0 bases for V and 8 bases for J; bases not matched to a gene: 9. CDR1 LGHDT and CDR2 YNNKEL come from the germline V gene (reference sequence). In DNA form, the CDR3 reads TGTGCCAGCAGCCAAGATCCAGCGGGAGCTTGGGATGAGCAGTTCTTC. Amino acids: CASSQDPAGAWDEQFF.

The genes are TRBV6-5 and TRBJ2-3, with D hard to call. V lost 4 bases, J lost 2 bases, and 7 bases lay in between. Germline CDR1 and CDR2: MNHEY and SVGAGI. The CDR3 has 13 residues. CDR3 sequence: CASSLDATDTQYF. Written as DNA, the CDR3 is TGTGCCAGCAGTTTGGATGCCACAGATACGCAGTATTTT.

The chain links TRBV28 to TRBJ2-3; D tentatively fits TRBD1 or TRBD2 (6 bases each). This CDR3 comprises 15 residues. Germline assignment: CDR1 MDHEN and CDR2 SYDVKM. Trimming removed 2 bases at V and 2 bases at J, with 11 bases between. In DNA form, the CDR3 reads TGTGCCAGCAGTTTAAGAGGGGGGACCACAGATACGCAGTATTTT. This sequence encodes CASSLRGGTTDTQYF.

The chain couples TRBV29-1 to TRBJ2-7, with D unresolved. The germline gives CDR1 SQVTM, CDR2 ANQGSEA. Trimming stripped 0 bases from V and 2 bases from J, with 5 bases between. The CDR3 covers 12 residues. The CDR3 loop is CSVEDSAYEQYF. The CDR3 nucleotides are TGCAGCGTTGAAGATTCCGCCTACGAGCAGTACTTC.

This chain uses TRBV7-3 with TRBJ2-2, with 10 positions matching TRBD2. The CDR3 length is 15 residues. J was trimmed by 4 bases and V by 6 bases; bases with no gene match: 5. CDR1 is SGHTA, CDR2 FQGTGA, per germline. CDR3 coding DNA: TGTGCCAGCAGTTCCTCTAGCGGGGGCACCGGGGAGCTGTTTTTT. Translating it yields CASSSSSGGTGELFF.

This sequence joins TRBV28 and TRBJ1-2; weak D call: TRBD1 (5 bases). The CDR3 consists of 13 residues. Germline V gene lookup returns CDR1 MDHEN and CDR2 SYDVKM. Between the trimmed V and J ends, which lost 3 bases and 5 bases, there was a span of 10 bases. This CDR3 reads CASSFGGLYGYTF. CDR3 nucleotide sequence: TGTGCCAGCAGTTTCGGGGGGTTGTATGGCTACACCTTC.

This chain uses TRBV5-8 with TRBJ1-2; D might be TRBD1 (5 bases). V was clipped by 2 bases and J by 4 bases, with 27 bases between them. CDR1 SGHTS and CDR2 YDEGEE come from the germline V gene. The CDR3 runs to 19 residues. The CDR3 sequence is CASSLILGLDRDGIYGYTF. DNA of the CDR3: TGTGCCAGCAGCTTAATTCTAGGGTTAGATCGGGACGGCATCTATGGCTACACCTTC. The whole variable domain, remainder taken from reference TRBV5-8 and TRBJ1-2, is EAGVTQSPTHLIKTRGQQATLRCSPISGHTSVYWYQQALGLGLQFLLWYDEGEERNRGNFPPRFSGRQFPNYSSELNVNALELEDSALYLCASSLILGLDRDGIYGYTFGSGTRLTVV.

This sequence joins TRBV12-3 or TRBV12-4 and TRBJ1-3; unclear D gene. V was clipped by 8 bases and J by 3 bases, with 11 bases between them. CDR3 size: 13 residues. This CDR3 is CASDARSGNTIYF. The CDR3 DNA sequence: TGTGCCAGCGACGCGAGGAGTGGAAACACCATATATTTT.

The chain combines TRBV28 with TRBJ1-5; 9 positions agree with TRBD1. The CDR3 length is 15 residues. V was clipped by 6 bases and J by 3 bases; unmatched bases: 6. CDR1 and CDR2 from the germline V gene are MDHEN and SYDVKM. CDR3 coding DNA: TGTGCCAGCAGCGATACAGGGGGCTACAATCAGCCCCAGCATTTT. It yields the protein CASSDTGGYNQPQHF.

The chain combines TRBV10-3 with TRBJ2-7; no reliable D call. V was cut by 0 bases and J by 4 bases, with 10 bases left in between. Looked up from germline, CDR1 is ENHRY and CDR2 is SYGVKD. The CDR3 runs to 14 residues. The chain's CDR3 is CAISESNSAYEQYF. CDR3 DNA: TGTGCCATCAGTGAGTCGAACAGCGCGTACGAGCAGTACTTC.

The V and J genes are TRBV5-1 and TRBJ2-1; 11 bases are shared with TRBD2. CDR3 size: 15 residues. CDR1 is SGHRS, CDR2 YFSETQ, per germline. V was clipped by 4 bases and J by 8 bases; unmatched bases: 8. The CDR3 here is CASSPSSGRPYEQFF. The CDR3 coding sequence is TGCGCCAGCAGCCCCTCTAGCGGGAGGCCTTATGAGCAGTTCTTC.

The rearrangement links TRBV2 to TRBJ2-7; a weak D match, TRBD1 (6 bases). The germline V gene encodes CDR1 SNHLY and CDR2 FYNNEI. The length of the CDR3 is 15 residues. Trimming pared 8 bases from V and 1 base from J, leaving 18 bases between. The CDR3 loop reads CASAMRGMLSYEQYF. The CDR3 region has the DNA TGTGCCAGCGCCATGAGGGGGATGCTGTCCTACGAGCAGTACTTC.

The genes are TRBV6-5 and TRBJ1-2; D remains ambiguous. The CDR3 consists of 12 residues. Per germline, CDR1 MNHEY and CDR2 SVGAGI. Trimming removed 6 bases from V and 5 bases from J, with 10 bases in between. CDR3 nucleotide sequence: TGTGCCAGCAGCCCCGACGGGTATGGCTACACCTTC. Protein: CASSPDGYGYTF.

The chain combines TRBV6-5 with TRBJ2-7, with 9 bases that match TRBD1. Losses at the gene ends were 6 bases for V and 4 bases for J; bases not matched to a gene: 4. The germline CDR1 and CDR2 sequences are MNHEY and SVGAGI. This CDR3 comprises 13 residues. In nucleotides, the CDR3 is TGTGCCAGCAGAAGACAGGGGGGATACGAGCAGTACTTC. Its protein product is CASRRQGGYEQYF.

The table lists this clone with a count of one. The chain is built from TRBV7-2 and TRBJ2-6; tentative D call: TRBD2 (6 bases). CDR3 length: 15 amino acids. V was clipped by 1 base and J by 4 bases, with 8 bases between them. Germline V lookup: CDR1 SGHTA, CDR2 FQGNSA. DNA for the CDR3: TGTGCCAGCAGCTTAGTAGCGGCAGGGGCCAACGTCCTGACTTTC. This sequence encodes CASSLVAAGANVLTF.